A single sample is the source of the 6 T cell receptor beta chains below, sequenced in a study of T cells in Graves' hyperthyroidism and ophthalmopathy. RNA transcripts served as the template for amplifying TCR beta CDR3 regions. HTBI primers were the set used in a first-round RT-PCR of the TCR CDR3. TCRdb re-derived calls from the multiplex PCR reads in MiXCR, one entry per CDR3 protein. The sample lists around 300,000 distinct CDR3 sequences; around 15% were seen once. Sequences were obtained from blood. The receptors derive from a woman aged 50 to 65 with Graves' hyperthyroidism that later progressed to Graves' ophthalmopathy.

This clonotype was recorded at least ten times. This rearrangement joins TRBV18 to TRBJ1-5, with D possibly matching TRBD1 (6 bases). This CDR3 comprises 15 residues. Trimming cost V 6 bases and J 9 bases, with 21 bases left between them. CDR1 KGHSH and CDR2 LQKENI come from the germline V gene. The CDR3 sequence is CASSADRTGAGPQHF. CDR3 in DNA: TGTGCCAGCTCCGCTGACAGGACCGGCGCGGGGCCCCAGCATTTT.

This clonotype was counted at least ten times. V usage is TRBV20-1 and J usage is TRBJ2-3; 7 nucleotides align to TRBD2. V dropped 7 bases and J dropped 5; count of bases not matched to a gene: 12. Germline CDR1 and CDR2: DFQATT and SNEGSKA (reference sequence). This CDR3 contains 14 residues. CDR3 coding DNA: TGCAGTGTTCGACTAGCCCAACTGGGAGATACGCAGTATTTT. Residues: CSVRLAQLGDTQYF.

The sample holds a few counts of this clonotype. This rearrangement joins TRBV7-2 to TRBJ1-1; the D is unclear. CDR3 length: 12 amino acids. V was trimmed by 7 bases and J by 7 bases, leaving 13 bases between them. Germline-derived CDR1 and CDR2 are SGHTA and FQGNSA. CDR3 in DNA: TGTGCCAGCACCCGAGACGGGGTTGAAGCTTTCTTT. Translation: CASTRDGVEAFF.

The table lists this clonotype with many counts. V usage is TRBV3-1 and J usage is TRBJ2-7, with D unresolved. This CDR3 has 13 amino acids. Trimming removed 1 base at V and 9 bases at J, with 13 bases between. The germline CDR1 and CDR2 sequences are LGHDT and YNNKEL (reference sequence). The CDR3 spells CASSQVWNDGQYF. The CDR3 nucleotides read TGTGCCAGCAGCCAAGTTTGGAACGATGGGCAGTACTTC.

This clonotype was seen at least ten times. The rearrangement links TRBV2 to TRBJ1-1; D not certain. The germline CDR1 and CDR2 sequences are SNHLY and FYNNEI. The CDR3 loop spans 13 amino acids. V lost 3 bases and J lost 5, with 10 bases in between. The CDR3 loop is CASSDTLRTEAFF. The CDR3 nucleotides are TGTGCCAGCAGTGACACCCTGAGGACTGAAGCTTTCTTT.

This clonotype was counted ten times or more. The V call is TRBV11-1, the J call TRBJ2-5, with D possibly being TRBD1 (6 bases). V was shortened by 3 bases and J by 5 bases, with 10 bases between the two germline ends. There are 13 residues in the CDR3. Germline values: CDR1 SGHAT, CDR2 FQDESV (reference sequence). The CDR3 nucleotides are TGTGCCAGCAGCTTCCAGGGGTGGGAGACCCAGTACTTC. Translating it yields CASSFQGWETQYF.